The rows below give T cell receptor beta chains drawn from one sample of a study of blood T cells in healthy people across ages. TCRdb reprocessed the 5' RACE reads with MiXCR, giving one entry per CDR3 protein. The top ten clones hold about 15% of a sample with about 640,000 distinct CDR3 sequences, roughly 31% of them seen once. Sample: blood. The receptors derive from a woman of 80 years or more in good health. CDR3s include the opening cysteine and the closing phenylalanine or tryptophan. The order of the fields is V gene, J gene, CDR3 length, clone size, D gene, CDR3 protein, CDR3 DNA. A D gene is named only where the DNA matches it firmly. The size entry is marked missing in some rows and otherwise reads once, few, many or a size class.

>TRBV20-1|TRBJ2-3|15|few|TRBD2
CSVSSDAGDPDTQYF
TGCAGTGTATCAAGCGACGCGGGAGACCCAGATACGCAGTATTTT
>TRBV2|TRBJ2-1|15|NA|TRBD1
CASSDRTGLYNEQFF
TGTGCCAGCAGTGATCGGACAGGGCTCTACAATGAGCAGTTCTTC
>TRBV7-2|TRBJ1-1|16|NA|NA
CASSLNGGAVGAEAFF
TGTGCCAGCAGCTTAAATGGGGGCGCCGTGGGCGCTGAAGCTTTCTTT
>TRBV24-1|TRBJ2-1|14|NA|TRBD2
CATSDSGLAYEQFF
TGTGCCACCAGTGATTCGGGACTAGCGTATGAGCAGTTCTTC
>TRBV9|TRBJ2-1|14|many|NA
CASSVGWADLEQFF
TGTGCCAGCAGCGTAGGTTGGGCGGATCTTGAGCAGTTCTTC
>TRBV6-1|TRBJ1-1|14|few|NA
CASSEFLVRAVAFF
TGTGCCAGCAGTGAATTTTTGGTACGGGCGGTGGCTTTCTTT
>TRBV6-5|TRBJ1-5|13|once|NA
CASSQAFNQPQHF
TGTGCCAGCAGTCAAGCATTCAATCAGCCCCAGCATTTT
>TRBV27|TRBJ1-5|15|many|TRBD1
CASSLRTGIYQPQHF
TGTGCCAGCAGCCTTAGGACAGGGATCTATCAGCCCCAGCATTTT
>TRBV11-2|TRBJ2-5|12|NA|NA
CASSSGQEAQYF
TGTGCCAGCAGCTCGGGGCAAGAGGCCCAGTACTTC
>TRBV7-9|TRBJ2-3|14|many|TRBD2
CASILAGGTDTQYF
TGTGCCAGCATCCTAGCGGGGGGGACAGATACGCAGTATTTT
>TRBV28|TRBJ1-4|13|NA|NA
CASTSPTNEKLFF
TGTGCCAGCACCTCCCCAACTAATGAAAAACTGTTTTTT
>TRBV7-9|TRBJ1-6|14|many|NA
CASSLGGSNSPLHF
TGTGCCAGCAGTTTAGGGGGAAGTAATTCACCCCTCCACTTT
>TRBV2|TRBJ2-1|11|once|NA
CATVGSHEQFF
TGTGCCACCGTGGGGTCCCATGAGCAGTTCTTC
>TRBV6-6|TRBJ1-1|12|many|NA
CATGGGNTEAFF
TGTGCCACCGGGGGCGGGAACACTGAAGCTTTCTTT
>TRBV10-3|TRBJ1-2|12|many|NA
CAISEQAYGYTF
TGTGCCATCAGTGAACAGGCCTATGGCTACACCTTC
>TRBV30|TRBJ1-4|12|few|NA
CAWRGESEKLFF
TGTGCCTGGAGGGGGGAGAGTGAAAAACTGTTTTTT
>TRBV4-3|TRBJ1-2|17|many|NA
CASSQDLGGAIDYGYTF
TGCGCCAGCAGCCAAGATCTGGGGGGGGCGATTGACTATGGCTACACCTTC
>TRBV5-1|TRBJ2-7|18|many|TRBD1
CASSIAGQGARGIDEQYF
TGCGCCAGCAGCATTGCGGGACAGGGGGCGCGAGGAATAGACGAGCAGTACTTC
>TRBV7-2|TRBJ2-7|15|many|NA
CASSLTLGGPDEQYF
TGTGCCAGCAGCTTGACCTTGGGCGGTCCGGACGAGCAGTACTTC
>TRBV25-1|TRBJ1-1|15|few|NA
CASSESTTLNTEAFF
TGTGCCAGCAGTGAATCGACTACACTGAACACTGAAGCTTTCTTT
>TRBV9|TRBJ2-5|16|many|TRBD1
CASSVTPGGMVETQYF
TGTGCCAGCAGCGTAACACCAGGGGGCATGGTGGAGACCCAGTACTTC
>TRBV18|TRBJ2-7|15|many|TRBD1
CASSPPGRGQYEQYF
TGTGCCAGCTCACCACCGGGCAGGGGGCAGTACGAGCAGTACTTC